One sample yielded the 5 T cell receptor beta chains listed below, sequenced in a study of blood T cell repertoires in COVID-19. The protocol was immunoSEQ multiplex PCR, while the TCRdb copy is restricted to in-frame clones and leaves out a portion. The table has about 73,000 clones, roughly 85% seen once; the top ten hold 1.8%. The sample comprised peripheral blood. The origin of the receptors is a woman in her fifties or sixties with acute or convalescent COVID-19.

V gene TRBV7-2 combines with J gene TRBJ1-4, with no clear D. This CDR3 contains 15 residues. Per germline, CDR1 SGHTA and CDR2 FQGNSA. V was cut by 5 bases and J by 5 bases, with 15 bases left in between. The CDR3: CASSPSSQKNEKLFF. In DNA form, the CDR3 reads TGTGCCAGCAGCCCTAGCTCTCAGAAAAATGAAAAACTGTTTTTT.

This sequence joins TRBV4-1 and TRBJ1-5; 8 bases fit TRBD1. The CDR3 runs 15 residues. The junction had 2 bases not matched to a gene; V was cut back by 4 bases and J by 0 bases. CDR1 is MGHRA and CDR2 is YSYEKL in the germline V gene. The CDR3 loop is CASSPRGLSNQPQHF. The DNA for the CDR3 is TGCGCCAGCAGCCCCAGGGGGCTTAGCAATCAGCCCCAGCATTTT.

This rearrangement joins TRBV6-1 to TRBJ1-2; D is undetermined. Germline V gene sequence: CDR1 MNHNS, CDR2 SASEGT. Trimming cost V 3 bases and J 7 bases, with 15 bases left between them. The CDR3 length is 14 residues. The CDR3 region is CASSDGRSFSGYTF. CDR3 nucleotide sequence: TGTGCCAGCAGTGATGGGAGGTCGTTCTCTGGCTACACCTTC.

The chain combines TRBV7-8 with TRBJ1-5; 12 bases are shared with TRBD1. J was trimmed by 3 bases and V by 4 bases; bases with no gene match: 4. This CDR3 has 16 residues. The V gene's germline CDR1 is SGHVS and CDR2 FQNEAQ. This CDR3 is CASSYRGQGANQPQHF. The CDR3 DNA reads TGTGCCAGCAGCTATCGGGGACAGGGGGCCAATCAGCCCCAGCATTTT.

Here the CDR3 reads CASSGYADEQFF. The CDR3 bases are TGTGCCAGCAGCGGCTATGCGGATGAGCAGTTCTTC. The chain recombines TRBV7-8 with TRBJ2-1; D is undetermined. The CDR3 runs to 12 residues. V was pared by 5 bases and J by 8 bases, with 10 bases between. The germline V gene encodes CDR1 SGHVS and CDR2 FQNEAQ.